This T cell receptor (beta chain) was sequenced during a study of identical twins. TCRdb analysed the 5' RACE reads with MiXCR anew, one entry per CDR3 protein. Found here are approximately 210,000 distinct CDR3 sequences, over 5.5% of them singletons; the top ten hold roughly 15%. The sample was also reused in another study, on T cells expressing NK-cell markers. That source reports: The CD3+CD56-NKG2C+ fraction of several donors was also led by these clonotypes.

Sequencing input: CD8+ T cells sorted from blood. This clonotype was obtained from a young woman in good health.

Here the CDR3 reads CASSELGVRTEAFF. CDR3 DNA sequence: TGTGCCAGCAGTGAACTTGGGGTACGGACTGAAGCTTTCTTT. The V and J genes are TRBV6-1 and TRBJ1-1; unclear D gene. The length of the CDR3 is 14 residues. Germline CDR1 reads MNHNS; CDR2 reads SASEGT. The ends were cut back, 2 bases at V and 5 bases at J, with 12 bases in the middle.